These 21 T cell receptor beta chains share one sample of origin, sequenced in a study of metastatic and nonmetastatic thyroid tumors. MiXCR re-clonotyped the PCR reads for TCRdb. The sample lists tens of thousands of clones; roughly 13% were seen once. Patients were all untreated before their thyroid surgery. The sample was blood. The receptors come from a female donor with papillary thyroid cancer or a benign thyroid nodule (not recorded which). Some clones in this sample may be carry-over from other donors' samples.

This clone came up many times. V usage is TRBV20-1 and J usage is TRBJ2-2; 10 bases align to TRBD1. With 0 bases clipped from V and 6 bases from J, the junction kept 7 bases outside the gene matches. This CDR3 region has 16 residues. Germline CDR1 reads DFQATT; CDR2 reads SNEGSKA (reference sequence). The CDR3 DNA reads as TGCAGTGCTAGAGATCTTGGACAGGGGGAGGCCGGGGAGCTGTTTTTT. Translation gives CSARDLGQGEAGELFF.

This clone was observed a handful of times. This sequence joins TRBV28 and TRBJ1-3, with D maybe TRBD1 (5 bases). The CDR3 is 15 residues long. Deletions cut 7 bases from V and 0 bases from J, with 13 bases between. Germline values: CDR1 MDHEN, CDR2 SYDVKM. CDR3 loop: CASIPTGASGNTIYF. The CDR3 DNA reads TGTGCCAGCATTCCAACAGGAGCCTCTGGAAACACCATATATTTT.

This clone has a count of ten or more. DNA for the CDR3: TGTGCCAGCAGTTACTCAACAGGGGGCGCCCGCACAGATACGCAGTATTTT. It specifies CASSYSTGGARTDTQYF. V gene TRBV6-2 or TRBV6-3 combines with J gene TRBJ2-3; 9 bases line up with TRBD1. Losses at the gene ends were 0 bases for V and 1 base for J; bases not matched to a gene: 5. Germline CDR1 is MNHEY and CDR2 is SVGEGT. The CDR3 contains 17 residues.

This clone occurred many times. This sequence joins TRBV27 and TRBJ2-5; D unresolved. CDR3 length equals 11 residues. Germline values: CDR1 MNHEY, CDR2 SMNVEV (reference sequence). V was cut by 3 bases and J by 7 bases, with 6 bases left in between. The CDR3 bases are TGTGCCAGCAGTTTGGGTCGGACCCAGTACTTC. It is translated as CASSLGRTQYF.

This clone was picked up many times. This chain links TRBV7-3 with TRBJ2-1; 9 bases fit TRBD2. From germline, CDR1 is SGHTA and CDR2 FQGTGA. V lost 5 bases and J lost 0; bases outside the gene matches: 5. The CDR3 sequence is 16 residues long. DNA of the CDR3: TGTGCCAGCAGCGAGTTTAGCGGGAGCTCCTACAATGAGCAGTTCTTC. Amino acids: CASSEFSGSSYNEQFF.

A word on this clone: A much bigger clone sits one base away, suggesting this may be a read error. The chain carries TRBV5-6 and TRBJ2-5, with D perhaps TRBD2 (5 bases). The V end was cut by 0 bases, the J end by 2 bases, with 14 bases between. CDR3 length equals 16 residues. Germline V gives CDR1 SGHDT, CDR2 YYEEEE. The CDR3 nucleotides are TGTGCCAGCAGCTTGGGGCTATCGGGAACACAAGAGACCCAGTACTTC. It yields the protein CASSLGLSGTQETQYF.

This chain joins TRBV6-1 and TRBJ2-7, with a tentative D call TRBD1 (5 bases). Per the germline V gene, CDR1 is MNHNS and CDR2 is SASEGT. The CDR3 consists of 12 residues. Trimming cost V 4 bases and J 3 bases, with 7 bases left between them. In nucleotides, the CDR3 is TGTGCCAGCAGTGTAACAGGCTACGAGCAGTACGTC. Protein sequence: CASSVTGYEQYV.

This clone was observed a handful of times. A much larger clone lies a single base off, so this may be a read error. This chain uses TRBV5-1 with TRBJ2-7; TRBD1 aligns across 8 bases. Trimming removed 5 bases from V and 3 bases from J; junction bases left unmatched: 4. This CDR3 spans 13 amino acids. Germline V gene data show CDR1 as SGHRS and CDR2 as YFSETQ. The CDR3 is CASSSGGSYEQYF. CDR3 DNA sequence: TGCGCCAGCAGTTCAGGGGGCAGCTACGAGCAGTACTTC.

Comment on this clone: Germline is not matched at one junction end, which may reflect a read error. V usage is TRBV3-1 and J usage is TRBJ2-7; 11 bases align to TRBD1. The CDR3 totals 18 residues. Per the germline V gene, CDR1 is LGHDT and CDR2 is YNNKEL (reference sequence). Here the CDR3 DNA reads TGTGCCACCAGCCAAGTAGGCGGGACAGGGGGGAGAATGTACGATCAGTACTTC. Protein sequence: CATSQVGGTGGRMYDQYF.

This clone occurred many times. The chain couples TRBV5-1 to TRBJ2-1, with D unresolved. The CDR3 covers 15 residues. In germline, CDR1 is SGHRS, CDR2 YFSETQ. V was shortened by 5 bases and J by 0 bases, with 12 bases between the two germline ends. CDR3 region: CASSRGPLSYNEQFF. For the CDR3, the DNA is TGCGCCAGCAGTCGAGGACCACTCTCCTACAATGAGCAGTTCTTC.

This clone has a count of ten or more. CDR3 sequence reads: CASTVEGSSYNSPLHF. The CDR3, as DNA: TGTGCCAGCACTGTGGAGGGTAGCTCCTATAATTCACCCCTCCACTTT. The chain employs TRBV6-1 and TRBJ1-6; no clear D. The germline gives CDR1 MNHNS, CDR2 SASEGT. V dropped 7 bases and J dropped 0 bases, with 13 bases sitting between them. This CDR3 spans 16 amino acids.

This clone was counted many times. DNA of the CDR3: TGTGCCAGCAGTCTAACCTGGACCAGTCGTGGCGGCTACACCTTC. This translates into CASSLTWTSRGGYTF. The chain joins TRBV28 to TRBJ1-2; D is unclear. V was cut by 5 bases and J by 8 bases, with 21 bases left in between. The CDR3 has 15 amino acids. CDR1 is MDHEN, CDR2 SYDVKM, per germline.

This clone was counted many times. V is TRBV28 and J is TRBJ1-2, with a possible D match to TRBD1 (6 bases). Trimming shortened V by 3 bases and J by 5 bases, and 13 bases separated the two germline ends. The CDR3 runs 14 residues. Germline assignment: CDR1 MDHEN and CDR2 SYDVKM. The CDR3 DNA follows: TGTGCCAGCAGTTTGGGGGGGGGCAGTTATGGCTACACCTTC. Its protein is CASSLGGGSYGYTF.

This clone was counted ten times or more. V and J are TRBV5-6 and TRBJ1-1; D is unresolved. Trimming pared 4 bases from V and 0 bases from J, leaving 7 bases between. CDR3 length: 13 residues. Germline lookup yields CDR1 SGHDT and CDR2 YYEEEE. CDR3 bases: TGTGCCAGCAGCAGGGTCCTGAACACTGAAGCTTTCTTT. It translates to CASSRVLNTEAFF.

This clone was seen repeatedly, ten times or more. The CDR3 loop reads CASSRGRDQPQHF. The CDR3 nucleotides are TGCGCCAGCAGCCGGGGCAGGGATCAGCCCCAGCATTTT. The chain joins TRBV5-1 to TRBJ1-5; D may be TRBD1 (5 bases). V was shortened by 4 bases and J by 5 bases, with 10 bases between the two germline ends. This CDR3 region has 13 residues. The germline gives CDR1 SGHRS, CDR2 YFSETQ.

This clone was observed at least ten times. The rearrangement uses TRBV28 and TRBJ2-7; D may be TRBD2 (6 bases). V lost 2 bases to trimming and J lost 2 bases, with 10 bases between them. From germline, CDR1 is MDHEN and CDR2 SYDVKM. The CDR3 has 14 amino acids. CDR3 in DNA: TGTGCCAGCAGTTTACGCGGAGGGGCCTACGAGCAGTACTTC. It is translated as CASSLRGGAYEQYF.

This clone was seen a handful of times. The CDR3 DNA reads as TGTGCCAGCAGTGGCCATTATTTCGGGCTAAGTAACGATCCCTCCTACAATGAGCAGTTCTTC. Its protein is CASSGHYFGLSNDPSYNEQFF. The J gene is TRBJ2-1, the V gene TRBV2; D is undetermined. This CDR3 contains 21 residues. Between the trimmed V and J ends, which lost 4 bases and 0 bases, there was a span of 28 bases. The germline V gene has CDR1 SNHLY and CDR2 FYNNEI.

There are many counts of this clone. This sequence joins TRBV6-1 and TRBJ2-7; D may be TRBD1 or TRBD2 (5 bases each). Germline CDR1 is MNHNS and CDR2 is SASEGT. V was clipped by 8 bases and J by 5 bases, with 16 bases between them. The length of the CDR3 is 13 residues. CDR3 DNA sequence: TGTGCCAGCGGGGTGGGGGAATGGCACGAGCAGTACTTC. It is translated as CASGVGEWHEQYF.

V usage is TRBV6-1 and J usage is TRBJ2-7; 7 positions match TRBD1. CDR1 is MNHNS and CDR2 is SASEGT in the germline V gene. J gave up 5 bases and V 4 bases, and 8 bases lay outside the gene matches. CDR3 length equals 14 residues. The CDR3 loop is CASSGTGDSDEQYF. The CDR3 DNA reads as TGTGCCAGCAGTGGTACAGGGGATAGCGACGAGCAGTACTTC.

This clone was observed at least ten times. The chain recombines TRBV6-1 with TRBJ1-2, with no clear D. The CDR3 is made up of 12 amino acids. Germline V gene sequence: CDR1 MNHNS, CDR2 SASEGT. The V and J ends lost 4 bases and 4 bases respectively, with 7 bases between them. The CDR3 protein is CASSVAGYGYTF. The DNA of the CDR3 is TGTGCCAGCAGTGTTGCCGGCTATGGCTACACCTTC.

This clone occurred many times. The rearrangement links TRBV6-5 to TRBJ1-1; no definite D call. With 2 bases removed from V and 6 bases from J, the gap between germline ends came to 13 bases. Looked up from germline, CDR1 is MNHEY and CDR2 is SVGAGI. This CDR3 region has 14 residues. The CDR3 nucleotides are TGTGCCAGCAGTTACGCCAGCACTAGCGCTGAAGCTTTCTTT. Translating gives CASSYASTSAEAFF.